A single sample is the source of the 8 T cell receptor beta chains below, sequenced in a study of cytomegalovirus exposure and HLA in healthy donors (dated by TCRdb to 2016 to 2017). The method behind the library was the immunoSEQ multiplex PCR assay. The multiplex PCR relied on a mix of 60 forward primers for TCR Vbeta segments and 13 reverse primers for TCR Jbeta segments. Here the immuneACCESS table is served through TCRdb, limited to in-frame sequences with V and J called. Missing clones are a known gap in these copies; in checked studies unresolved V genes cover under half, and the rest lacks a known reason. The sample contains 120,000 to 150,000 clones, around four fifths of them found a single time. The ten largest account for more than 3% of the sample. Sequencing was done on a sample of PBMCs. All receptors come from a male donor in good health and CMV-seronegative.

CDR3 residues: CASSPQTGWHEQYF. In DNA, the CDR3 is TGTGCCAGCTCACCTCAGACAGGGTGGCACGAGCAGTACTTC. This sequence joins TRBV18 and TRBJ2-7; 7 bases are a match to TRBD1. Germline V gives CDR1 KGHSH, CDR2 LQKENI. This CDR3 has 14 amino acids. V dropped 3 bases and J dropped 5; count of bases not matched to a gene: 7.

This sequence joins TRBV4-2 and TRBJ2-7, with TRBD2 matching 11 bases. The length of the CDR3 is 17 residues. J was trimmed by 0 bases and V by 1 base; bases with no gene match: 5. Germline loops: CDR1 LGHNA, CDR2 YNFKEQ. CDR3 in DNA: TGTGCCAGCAGCCAAGGGACTAGCGGGCGGGACTCCTACGAGCAGTACTTC. Translated, it gives CASSQGTSGRDSYEQYF.

The rearrangement joins TRBV7-9 to TRBJ2-7, with TRBD1 identical over 9 bases. The trim removed 6 bases at V and 3 bases at J, leaving 9 bases unmatched. Germline V gene sequence: CDR1 SEHNR, CDR2 FQNEAQ (reference sequence). This CDR3 is built from 15 residues. CDR3 loop: CASSWSLGQGYEQYF. The CDR3 nucleotides are TGTGCCAGCAGTTGGTCCCTGGGACAGGGCTACGAGCAGTACTTC.

This clone has only a few counts. CDR3 coding DNA: TGTGCCAGCAGTTCCTACACGGGGACAGGCACTTATACGCAGTATTTT. Its protein is CASSSYTGTGTYTQYF. The gene calls are TRBV27 and TRBJ2-3, with 8 bases fitting TRBD1. Germline V gives CDR1 MNHEY, CDR2 SMNVEV (reference sequence). Trimming removed 4 bases from V and 7 bases from J; junction bases left unmatched: 13. CDR3 length equals 16 residues.

J is TRBJ2-1 and V is TRBV7-9; the D gene is possibly TRBD2 (6 bases). The V gene lost 1 base and the J gene lost 0 bases, with 13 bases spanning the gap. This CDR3 comprises 17 residues. Germline assignment: CDR1 SEHNR and CDR2 FQNEAQ (reference sequence). CDR3 nucleotide sequence: TGTGCCAGCAGCTTAGTTGGGGGGAGAAACTCCTACAATGAGCAGTTCTTC. Its protein is CASSLVGGRNSYNEQFF.

This sequence joins TRBV7-9 and TRBJ1-4; maybe TRBD1 (5 bases). The V end was cut by 0 bases, the J end by 4 bases, with 15 bases between. Looked up from germline, CDR1 is SEHNR and CDR2 is FQNEAQ (reference sequence). The CDR3 is 17 residues long. The CDR3 nucleotides are TGTGCCAGCAGCTTAGCGACAGTAGGCGGATTTAATGAAAAACTGTTTTTT. Amino acids: CASSLATVGGFNEKLFF.

The chain recombines TRBV9 with TRBJ2-5; 13 positions agree with TRBD2. The J segment lost 4 bases and the V segment lost 4 bases, leaving 13 bases of the junction unmatched. The CDR3 runs to 18 residues. Looked up from germline, CDR1 is SGDLS and CDR2 is YYNGEE. CDR3 in amino acids: CASSYPTSGGAKVETQYF. Written as DNA, the CDR3 is TGTGCCAGCAGCTATCCCACTAGCGGGGGGGCAAAGGTAGAGACCCAGTACTTC. Full variable domain (outside the CDR3, taken from reference TRBV9 and TRBJ2-5): DSGVTQTPKHLITATGQRVTLRCSPRSGDLSVYWYQQSLDQGLQFLIQYYNGEERAKGNILERFSAQQFPDLHSELNLSSLELGDSALYFCASSYPTSGGAKVETQYFGPGTRLLVL.

The chain recombines TRBV7-8 with TRBJ2-7, with D maybe TRBD2 (7 bases). The CDR3 consists of 16 residues. V lost 1 base, J lost 6 bases, and 19 bases lay in between. The germline V gene encodes CDR1 SGHVS and CDR2 FQNEAQ. CDR3 in DNA: TGTGCCAGCAGCTTAGAAGGGGGGGGCAGGTGGATCGAGCAGTACTTC. Protein: CASSLEGGGRWIEQYF.